The clone carrying this T cell receptor beta chain has more than one count but fewer than ten. Its antigen is undetermined. This entry is derived from a study of memory CD4+ T cells and cytomegalovirus serostatus. Turning to the study itself: Healthy Belgian adult donors included under ten CMV-positive and some 24 CMV-negative people. Regarding the study as a whole: A US-trained random forest predicted CMV serostatus with median AUC around 0.91.

Germline loops: CDR1 SGHRS, CDR2 YFSETQ. Trimming removed 4 bases at V and 3 bases at J, with 10 bases between. The CDR3 contains 13 residues. Single viable CD3+CD4+CD8-CD45RO+ cells were sorted as the memory CD4+ T cells. Total CD4+ T cells were enriched by CD4 positive selection. Per the original methods: After removing out-of-frame reads, approximately 2.2 million distinct TCRbeta sequences remained. Profiled with immunoSEQ multiplex PCR; TCRdb holds only in-frame clones, not every one. The D gene and trimming were derived from the DNA, and the V and J assignments and clone size from that table. The sample yields 55,000 to 65,000 clones, 82% seen once.

Sequencing was carried out using memory CD4+ T cells from blood. The chain joins TRBV5-1 to TRBJ1-1; no firm D call. The clonotype was recovered from an adult in good health and CMV-seronegative. As DNA, the CDR3 is TGCGCCAGCAGCGAAAGGGCGGACACTGAAGCTTTCTTT. It codes for CASSERADTEAFF.